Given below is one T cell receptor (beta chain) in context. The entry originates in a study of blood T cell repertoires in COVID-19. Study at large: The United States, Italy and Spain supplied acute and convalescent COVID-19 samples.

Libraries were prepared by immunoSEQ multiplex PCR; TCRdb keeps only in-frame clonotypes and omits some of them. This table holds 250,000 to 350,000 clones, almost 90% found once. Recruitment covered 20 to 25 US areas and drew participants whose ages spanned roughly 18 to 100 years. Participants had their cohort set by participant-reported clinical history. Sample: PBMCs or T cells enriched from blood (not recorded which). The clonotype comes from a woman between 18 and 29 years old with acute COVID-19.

In DNA, the CDR3 is TGCAGCGTCGGACCGACTAGCGGGAGCGAAGTCTACAATGAGCAGTTCTTC. Encoded protein: CSVGPTSGSEVYNEQFF. The chain joins TRBV29-1 to TRBJ2-1; 12 bases line up with TRBD2. Germline V lookup: CDR1 SQVTM, CDR2 ANQGSEA. The CDR3 runs 17 residues. The V and J ends lost 6 bases and 3 bases, in that order; junction bases with no gene match: 12.